The 27 T cell receptor beta chains below were found in one sample sequenced in a study of cytotoxic CD8 clonotypes in ibrutinib-treated CLL. Libraries were prepared by immunoSEQ multiplex PCR; TCRdb keeps only in-frame clonotypes and omits some of them. There are some 150,000 clones in the sample; 70% to 80% occur only once, and around 4.9% lies in the top ten. The sample consisted of PBMCs, taken after 24 months of ibrutinib treatment. These receptors originate from a human donor with chronic lymphocytic leukemia.

The V call is TRBV6-7, the J call TRBJ2-5; 10 bases match TRBD1. Gene TRBJ2-7 matches the end of the DNA better, so the J call may be wrong. TRBV6-7 is sorted into the ORF group, with uncertain function. The CDR3 length is 14 residues. CDR3 amino acids: CASNRDRGGPEQYF. CDR3 nucleotide sequence: TGTGCCAGCAACCGGGACAGGGGAGGACCCGAGCAGTACTTC.

This chain links TRBV6-1 with TRBJ2-1; D might be TRBD1 or TRBD2, each matching 5 bases. Trimming pared 5 bases from V and 10 bases from J, leaving 15 bases between. This CDR3 spans 13 amino acids. Germline CDR1 reads MNHNS; CDR2 reads SASEGT. The CDR3 region has the DNA TGTGCCAGCAGTCAGACCCGGGGCGGGGAGCAGTTCTTC. Its translation: CASSQTRGGEQFF.

V is TRBV19 and J is TRBJ1-2; tentatively, D is TRBD1 (5 bases). Germline V CDR1 and CDR2: LNHDA, SQIVND (reference sequence). V lost 5 bases to trimming and J lost 5 bases, with 12 bases between them. This CDR3 spans 13 amino acids. CDR3 amino acids: CASSLTAVYGYTF. The CDR3 DNA sequence: TGTGCCAGTAGTTTGACAGCGGTTTATGGCTACACCTTC.

The rearrangement links TRBV7-3 to TRBJ2-7; the D is unclear. Trimming stripped 0 bases from V and 6 bases from J, with 9 bases between. CDR1 is SGHTA and CDR2 is FQGTGA in the germline V gene. CDR3 length: 13 amino acids. The CDR3 spells CASSLTWGSEQYF. The CDR3 DNA reads as TGTGCCAGCAGCTTAACCTGGGGTAGCGAGCAGTACTTC.

The CDR3 loop reads CASSLGQAFDGYTF. The CDR3 DNA is TGCGCCAGCAGCCTCGGACAGGCCTTCGATGGCTACACCTTC. The chain carries TRBV5-1 and TRBJ1-2; the match to TRBD1 covers 7 bases. Trimming removed 4 bases from V and 6 bases from J; junction bases left unmatched: 9. The CDR3 is 14 residues long. Germline V lookup: CDR1 SGHRS, CDR2 YFSETQ. Full variable domain (remainder filled in from reference TRBV5-1 and TRBJ1-2): KAGVTQTPRYLIKTRGQQVTLSCSPISGHRSVSWYQQTPGQGLQFLFEYFSETQRNKGNFPGRFSGRQFSNSRSEMNVSTLELGDSALYLCASSLGQAFDGYTFGSGTRLTVV.

The chain couples TRBV7-9 to TRBJ1-1; D is perhaps TRBD1 (6 bases). CDR3 size: 13 residues. Looked up from germline, CDR1 is SEHNR and CDR2 is FQNEAQ (reference sequence). Trimming cost V 1 base and J 6 bases, with 9 bases left between them. The CDR3 nucleotides are TGTGCCAGCAGCTTAGACGGGGGCGCTGAAGCTTTCTTT. It encodes CASSLDGGAEAFF.

This clone occurred once. The rearrangement links TRBV9 to TRBJ2-1, with 12 bases identical to TRBD2. V dropped 3 bases and J dropped 15; count of bases not matched to a gene: 4. Germline CDR1 reads SGDLS; CDR2 reads YYNGEE. CDR3 length equals 12 residues. The CDR3, as DNA: TGTGCCAGCAGCGGTCTAGCGGGAGGGGGGTTCTTC. Protein product: CASSGLAGGGFF.

The rearrangement joins TRBV18 to TRBJ1-2; D not resolved. Per the germline V gene, CDR1 is KGHSH and CDR2 is LQKENI. This CDR3 spans 15 amino acids. Trimming removed 4 bases at V and 0 bases at J, with 12 bases between. CDR3 coding DNA: TGTGCCAGCTCACTGTCAGCGAATACTAACTATGGCTACACCTTC. This gives the protein CASSLSANTNYGYTF.

This chain links TRBV28 with TRBJ1-2; D not resolved. Trimming cost V 5 bases and J 1 base, with 8 bases left between them. The CDR3 is made up of 13 amino acids. Per germline, CDR1 MDHEN and CDR2 SYDVKM. The CDR3 loop reads CASSASHNYGYTF. The CDR3 region has the DNA TGTGCCAGCAGTGCCTCACATAACTATGGCTACACCTTC.

The chain couples TRBV19 to TRBJ1-2, with D uncertain. V lost 5 bases, J lost 4 bases, and 14 bases lay in between. This CDR3 spans 14 amino acids. Per germline, CDR1 LNHDA and CDR2 SQIVND (reference sequence). The CDR3 protein is CASSLESGSYGYTF. The CDR3 nucleotides read TGTGCCAGTAGTCTCGAATCGGGGAGCTATGGCTACACCTTC.

The chain links TRBV18 to TRBJ2-7, with D perhaps TRBD2 (6 bases). V was clipped by 0 bases and J by 4 bases, with 10 bases between them. Per the germline V gene, CDR1 is KGHSH and CDR2 is LQKENI. This CDR3 comprises 14 residues. The CDR3, as DNA: TGTGCCAGCTCACCACCTAGCGGCCCATACGAGCAGTACTTC. Translating gives CASSPPSGPYEQYF.

The chain couples TRBV5-1 to TRBJ2-2; 8 nucleotides align to TRBD2. The J segment lost 4 bases and the V segment lost 7 bases, leaving 6 bases of the junction unmatched. Per germline, CDR1 SGHRS and CDR2 YFSETQ. CDR3 size: 14 residues. This CDR3 reads CASRGGLGTGELFF. Here the CDR3 DNA reads TGCGCCAGCCGGGGGGGCCTAGGCACCGGGGAGCTGTTTTTT.

V usage is TRBV18 and J usage is TRBJ1-1, with D maybe TRBD1 (5 bases). V lost 2 bases, J lost 4 bases, and 11 bases lay in between. The CDR3 covers 14 residues. Germline assignment: CDR1 KGHSH and CDR2 LQKENI. Written as DNA, the CDR3 is TGTGCCAGCTCACCAAACAGTCAGGGCACTGAAGCTTTCTTT. It translates to CASSPNSQGTEAFF.

The chain is built from TRBV10-3 and TRBJ2-6, with a weak D call TRBD1 (6 bases). V was trimmed by 11 bases and J by 2 bases, leaving 10 bases between them. CDR1 is ENHRY and CDR2 is SYGVKD in the germline V gene. The CDR3 spans 13 residues. In DNA form, the CDR3 reads TGTGCCGGCCGACAGGCTGGGGCCAACGTCCTGACTTTC. Amino acids: CAGRQAGANVLTF.

Here the CDR3 DNA reads TGTGCCAGCAGCTTAGAGAATGGGGGCTACGAGCAGTACTTC. This gives the protein CASSLENGGYEQYF. The chain carries TRBV7-9 and TRBJ2-7; either TRBD1 or TRBD2 may fit D (5 bases each). Germline values: CDR1 SEHNR, CDR2 FQNEAQ (reference sequence). CDR3 length equals 14 residues. V lost 1 base and J 3 bases, leaving 10 bases between the germline ends. The full variable domain, rest sourced from reference TRBV7-9 and TRBJ2-7, is DTGVSQNPRHKITKRGQNVTFRCDPISEHNRLYWYRQTLGQGPEFLTYFQNEAQLEKSRLLSDRFSAERPKGSFSTLEIQRTEQGDSAMYLCASSLENGGYEQYFGPGTRLTVT.

The chain links TRBV15 to TRBJ2-1; D not resolved. Trimming took 0 bases from V and 5 from J, leaving 14 bases between them. This CDR3 has 16 residues. From germline, CDR1 is LNHNV and CDR2 YYDKDF (reference sequence). This CDR3 reads CATSRDRAPTDNEQFF. The CDR3 DNA is TGTGCCACCAGCAGAGATCGGGCCCCAACGGACAATGAGCAGTTCTTC.

The chain carries TRBV28 and TRBJ2-1; maybe TRBD2 (6 bases). This CDR3 has 16 amino acids. V lost 3 bases and J lost 8, with 20 bases in between. Germline V lookup: CDR1 MDHEN, CDR2 SYDVKM. Written as DNA, the CDR3 is TGTGCCAGCAGTTTGGCACAGGCGCCGGGCGGGGATGAGCAGTTCTTC. Translating it yields CASSLAQAPGGDEQFF.

This clone was picked up a small number of times. The J gene is TRBJ2-7, the V gene TRBV7-2; D unclear. This CDR3 spans 15 amino acids. Trimming took 5 bases from V and 2 from J, leaving 16 bases between them. CDR1 and CDR2 from the germline V gene are SGHTA and FQGNSA. CDR3 protein: CASSRVGVGTYEQYF. The DNA for the CDR3 is TGTGCCAGCAGCCGGGTCGGTGTGGGCACCTACGAGCAGTACTTC.

The chain links TRBV19 to TRBJ1-6, with a possible D match to TRBD1 (5 bases). Germline CDR1 LNHDA, CDR2 SQIVND (reference sequence). The CDR3 is 15 residues long. Trimming left V 6 bases short and J 10 bases short, with 19 bases between. The CDR3 loop is CASRPQPQGGSPLHF. The CDR3 nucleotides read TGTGCCAGTAGACCCCAACCCCAGGGTGGATCACCCCTCCACTTT.

This clone appeared a single time. V and J are TRBV30 and TRBJ1-3; no firm D call. The CDR3 totals 15 residues. CDR1 and CDR2 (germline): GTSNPN, SVGIG (reference sequence). V lost 1 base, J lost 3 bases, and 13 bases lay in between. Here the CDR3 reads CAWSEAGSGGNTIYF. The DNA of the CDR3 is TGTGCCTGGAGTGAGGCAGGTTCGGGTGGAAACACCATATATTTT.

The chain employs TRBV30 and TRBJ1-1; D remains ambiguous. V was shortened by 3 bases and J by 5 bases, with 13 bases between the two germline ends. Germline CDR1 is GTSNPN and CDR2 is SVGIG (reference sequence). The CDR3 length is 13 residues. The CDR3 spells CAWSQGRGTEAFF. CDR3 nucleotides: TGTGCCTGGAGCCAAGGGAGAGGGACTGAAGCTTTCTTT. The entire variable domain, with the rest obtained from reference TRBV30 and TRBJ1-1, is as follows: SQTIHQWPATLVQPVGSPLSLECTVEGTSNPNLYWYRQAAGRGLQLLFYSVGIGQISSEVPQNLSASRPQDRQFILSSKKLLLSDSGFYLCAWSQGRGTEAFFGQGTRLTVV.

The chain couples TRBV27 to TRBJ2-4; TRBD1 aligns across 7 bases. CDR3 size: 13 residues. Germline lookup yields CDR1 MNHEY and CDR2 SMNVEV (reference sequence). Trimming cost V 5 bases and J 6 bases; bases outside gene matches: 4. Written as DNA, the CDR3 is TGTGCCAGCAGTATCGGGACAGTAAACATTCAGTACTTC. Residues: CASSIGTVNIQYF.

The chain uses TRBV7-6 and TRBJ1-3, with D possibly being TRBD1 (5 bases). Germline CDR1 and CDR2: SGHVS and FNYEAQ. The V and J ends lost 3 bases and 3 bases respectively, with 15 bases between them. The CDR3 contains 16 residues. The CDR3 sequence: CASSLGSGVHGNTIYF. In DNA, the CDR3 is TGTGCCAGCAGCTTGGGGTCGGGGGTTCATGGAAACACCATATATTTT.

The V gene is TRBV7-2, the J gene TRBJ1-2, with a possible D match to TRBD1 (5 bases). The CDR3 extends over 14 amino acids. CDR1 and CDR2 from the germline V gene are SGHTA and FQGNSA. V was shortened by 1 base and J by 5 bases, with 11 bases between the two germline ends. The CDR3 loop reads CASSLGGSPYGYTF. The CDR3 nucleotides read TGTGCCAGCAGCTTAGGGGGCTCCCCGTATGGCTACACCTTC.

In this sample, this clone turned up a few times. V gene TRBV19 combines with J gene TRBJ2-3, with TRBD2 matching 12 bases. The CDR3 totals 15 residues. V gave up 5 bases and J gave up 4 bases; unmatched junction bases: 4. CDR1 and CDR2 from the germline V gene are LNHDA and SQIVND (reference sequence). The CDR3 coding sequence is TGTGCCAGTAGTCGACTAGCGGGAGTGGCAGATACGCAGTATTTT. Translation gives CASSRLAGVADTQYF.

The V gene is TRBV5-1, the J gene TRBJ2-3, with a possible D match to TRBD2 (6 bases). The germline CDR1 and CDR2 sequences are SGHRS and YFSETQ. The CDR3 spans 15 residues. Between the trimmed V and J ends, which lost 1 base and 4 bases, there was a span of 13 bases. Here the CDR3 DNA reads TGCGCCAGCAGCTTGATAGGGGACTTGGCAGATACGCAGTATTTT. Protein product: CASSLIGDLADTQYF.

This clone was seen once. The rearrangement uses TRBV19 and TRBJ1-5; D is ambiguous. The germline CDR1 and CDR2 sequences are LNHDA and SQIVND (reference sequence). V was trimmed by 7 bases and J by 7 bases, leaving 17 bases between them. The CDR3 is made up of 14 amino acids. CDR3: CASTLGNDGQPQHF. The CDR3 DNA follows: TGTGCCAGTACCCTAGGGAACGACGGCCAGCCCCAGCATTTT.